These T cell receptor beta chains were read from a single sample in a study of shared clonotypes between healthy human individuals. Sequenced by immunoSEQ multiplex PCR; TCRdb stores in-frame clones only, minus some. The sample holds more than 150,000 clones, roughly 91% seen once. Sequenced material: naive CD4+ T cells sorted from blood. These receptors came from a woman aged 25 to 45 in good health. Each CDR3 is given with its conserved first and last residue. Each record gives: V gene, clone size, D gene, J gene, CDR3 protein, CDR3 DNA. The D gene is left open where the match is weak. Clone size is not always given. Where it is, it says once, few, many or a class for expanded clones.

TRBV28,-,TRBD1,TRBJ2-7,CASSLIGGQVIYEQYF,TGTGCCAGCAGTTTAATCGGGGGACAGGTTATCTACGAGCAGTACTTC
TRBV2,once,TRBD1,TRBJ1-3,CASREQGAFSGNTIYF,TGTGCCAGCAGAGAACAGGGGGCCTTCTCTGGAAACACCATATATTTT
TRBV6-1,once,TRBD2,TRBJ2-7,CASSERGGGSAEQYF,TGTGCCAGCAGTGAACGTGGCGGCGGGAGTGCCGAGCAGTACTTC
TRBV27,once,-,TRBJ2-7,CASSFSGFNEQYF,TGTGCCAGCAGTTTCTCAGGCTTTAACGAGCAGTACTTC
TRBV18,-,-,TRBJ2-3,CASSSDSTDTQYF,TGTGCCAGCTCCTCGGACAGCACAGATACGCAGTATTTT
TRBV11-2,-,-,TRBJ2-7,CASSLVPGAGSEQYF,TGTGCCAGCAGCTTAGTGCCAGGGGCCGGGTCCGAGCAGTACTTC
TRBV29-1,-,TRBD1,TRBJ2-7,CSVGGTGSPEQYF,TGCAGCGTCGGGGGGACAGGGTCTCCCGAGCAGTACTTC
TRBV6-6,-,-,TRBJ2-6,CASRTTGANVLTF,TGTGCCAGCAGGACTACTGGGGCCAACGTCCTGACTTTC
TRBV5-1,-,-,TRBJ1-4,CASSSQGSTNEKLFF,TGCGCCAGCAGCTCACAGGGTTCAACTAATGAAAAACTGTTTTTT
TRBV28,-,-,TRBJ2-7,CASRSTGDEQYF,TGTGCCAGCAGGTCGACCGGCGACGAGCAGTACTTC
TRBV7-8,-,TRBD1,TRBJ1-4,CASSATGVRGEKLFF,TGTGCCAGCAGCGCGACAGGGGTTCGGGGTGAAAAACTGTTTTTT
TRBV28,-,TRBD2,TRBJ2-1,CASTIAGAYNEQFF,TGTGCCAGTACAATAGCGGGAGCCTACAATGAGCAGTTCTTC
TRBV28,once,TRBD1,TRBJ1-1,CVSQGGVGTEAFF,TGTGTCTCCCAGGGGGGGGTTGGGACTGAAGCTTTCTTT
TRBV7-3,-,-,TRBJ1-3,CASSPTTTSGNTIYF,TGTGCCAGCAGCCCAACAACGACGAGTGGAAACACCATATATTTT
TRBV27,-,-,TRBJ2-7,CASSLKDKTYEQYF,TGTGCCAGCAGTTTAAAAGACAAAACCTACGAGCAGTACTTC
TRBV5-4,-,-,TRBJ2-7,CASTAGGSLSYEQYF,TGTGCCAGCACAGCTGGAGGGTCTCTCTCCTACGAGCAGTACTTC
TRBV5-1,-,TRBD2,TRBJ2-7,CASSPRTSGRPSYEQYF,TGCGCCAGCAGCCCAAGGACTAGCGGGCGGCCCTCCTACGAGCAGTACTTC
TRBV30,-,-,TRBJ1-2,CAWNAAPSQSMTGLYGYTF,TGTGCCTGGAATGCGGCCCCGTCCCAGTCAATGACAGGTTTATATGGCTACACCTTC
TRBV7-4,-,-,TRBJ2-7,CASSTLASSPYEQYF,TGTGCCAGCAGCACTCTAGCTTCTTCGCCCTACGAGCAGTACTTC
TRBV27,-,-,TRBJ2-7,CASSPYSRGALEQYF,TGTGCCAGCAGTCCCTACTCGCGGGGAGCACTCGAGCAGTACTTC